A selection of T cell receptor beta chains follows, all from one sample in a study of cytomegalovirus exposure and HLA in healthy donors. The table came from immunoSEQ multiplex PCR; TCRdb's copy has only in-frame clones and leaves some out. This sample yields some 110,000 clones, of which 65% to 80% are seen a single time; 5.6% belongs to the top ten. The sequencing sample was made of PBMCs. These receptors all stem from a male donor in good health and CMV-seronegative. Each CDR3 is given with its conserved first and last residue. Each record gives: D gene, clone size, V gene, J gene, CDR3 DNA, CDR3 protein. A D gene is named only where the DNA matches it firmly. Size is omitted from some rows. Given values are once, few, many or a class for expanded clones.

TRBD1,-,TRBV5-1,TRBJ2-7,TGCGCCAGCAGCTCGGCGACAGGGGCCATCTCCTACGAGCAGTACTTC,CASSSATGAISYEQYF
TRBD2,-,TRBV19,TRBJ2-7,TGTGCCAGTAGTGCCGGCTGGGTAACTAGCGGGTACGAGCAGTACTTC,CASSAGWVTSGYEQYF
TRBD1,once,TRBV30,TRBJ1-3,TGTGCCTGGAATCCAGGACAGGGGGGAAACACCATATATTTT,CAWNPGQGGNTIYF
-,-,TRBV5-1,TRBJ1-2,TGCGCCAGCAGCTACCCATGGGGGGGTGGCTACACCTTC,CASSYPWGGGYTF
TRBD2,-,TRBV5-6,TRBJ2-7,TGTGCCAGCAGCCCGCGGACTAGCGGGAGCGGGCAGTACTTC,CASSPRTSGSGQYF
TRBD1,-,TRBV6-1,TRBJ2-7,TGTGCCAGCAGTGCCCGTTTGGGGGACAGGGGGCAGGGGGAGCAGTACTTC,CASSARLGDRGQGEQYF
TRBD2,-,TRBV11-3,TRBJ2-3,TGTGCCAGCAGCCCGACTAGCGGGGGCACAGATACGCAGTATTTT,CASSPTSGGTDTQYF
-,-,TRBV7-2,TRBJ1-1,TGTGCCAGCAGCCGAGATGCGGGGAACACTGAAGCTTTCTTT,CASSRDAGNTEAFF
-,-,TRBV19,TRBJ1-5,TGTGCCAGTAGTATACTGAGGACATATAGCAATCAGCCCCAGCATTTT,CASSILRTYSNQPQHF
-,-,TRBV7-2,TRBJ1-4,TGTGCCAGCAGCCTGGGGCAGTACACAACTAATGAAAAACTGTTTTTT,CASSLGQYTTNEKLFF
-,-,TRBV2,TRBJ1-2,TGTGCCAGCGGAGGGTCTTCCTATGGCTACACCTTC,CASGGSSYGYTF
-,-,TRBV21-1,TRBJ2-7,TGTGCCAGCAGTACAATACAGGGCCCCCTCTTTAGCGAGCAGTACTTC,CASSTIQGPLFSEQYF
-,few,TRBV28,TRBJ1-1,TGTGCCAGCAGTTTAAAAGAGAATGAAGCTTTCTTT,CASSLKENEAFF
TRBD2,-,TRBV6-1,TRBJ2-2,TGTGCCAGCAGTGTCACCGGGAGGGCGAACACCGGGGAGCTGTTTTTT,CASSVTGRANTGELFF
TRBD2,-,TRBV27,TRBJ2-1,TGTGCCAGCAGTTGGAGCGGGAGGGGGAATGAGCAGTTCTTC,CASSWSGRGNEQFF
-,-,TRBV27,TRBJ1-1,TGTGCCAGCAGTTTCCAGGGTTTGAACACTGAAGCTTTCTTT,CASSFQGLNTEAFF
-,few,TRBV5-4,TRBJ2-6,TGTGCCAGCAGCTTGCCACACATCCCTGGGGCCAACGTCCTGACTTTC,CASSLPHIPGANVLTF
-,-,TRBV25-1,TRBJ2-2,TGTGCCAGCAGTCCTGCGGGGAAGACCGGGGAGCTGTTTTTT,CASSPAGKTGELFF
-,many,TRBV5-1,TRBJ1-4,TGCGCCAGCAGCCCTAGCCTCGGGACAACTGAAAAACTGTTTTTT,CASSPSLGTTEKLFF
-,-,TRBV10-3,TRBJ2-1,TGTGCCATCAGTAGGGGCGGTGACAATGAGCAGTTCTTC,CAISRGGDNEQFF